This TCR beta chain appears in the sequencing data of a study of shared clonotypes between healthy human individuals. Study-level background: The study drew on two women and three men aged 18 to 49 as donors.

Clones were read by immunoSEQ multiplex PCR, and TCRdb kept only the in-frame ones, dropping some. This sample has about 2.2 million clones, with around 95% found just once. Naive CD8 populations comprised CD45RO-negative cells positively selected for CCR7, excluding terminally differentiated effector memory CD45RA+ cells. Study donors comprised healthy, HIV-negative adults devoid of recent acute infection or vaccination. With 0 bases clipped from V and 1 base from J, the junction kept 5 bases outside the gene matches. The CDR3 consists of 17 residues. Germline V CDR1 and CDR2: LGHNA, YNFKEQ. The specimen sequenced was naive CD8+ T cells from PBMCs. This TCR came from a man aged 18-30 years in good health. Some clones in this sample may be carry-over from other donors' samples. J is TRBJ2-2 and V is TRBV4-2; TRBD1 aligns across 7 bases. CDR3 in amino acids: CASSQDEGALNTGELFF. CDR3 nucleotides: TGTGCCAGCAGCCAAGATGAGGGGGCACTGAACACCGGGGAGCTGTTTTTT.